This TCR beta chain was obtained from a study of shared clonotypes between healthy human individuals. The CDR3 is 16 residues long. In germline, CDR1 is SGHDT, CDR2 YYEEEE. V lost 2 bases and J 4 bases, leaving 17 bases between the germline ends. Assay: immunoSEQ multiplex PCR; the TCRdb copy retains only in-frame clones and omits some. The sample consists of about 2.1 million clones, just over 90% of them appearing once. Naivety among CD8 cells was defined by CD45RO negativity and positive CCR7 selection, thereby excluding terminally differentiated effector memory CD45RA+ cells. This chain uses TRBV5-6 with TRBJ2-3; D is unclear. This receptor was taken from a man aged 18 to 30 in good health. Some clones in this sample may be carry-over from other donors' samples. The sequenced sample consisted of naive CD8+ T cells from PBMCs. CDR3 residues: CASSFQPGAVADTQYF. Written as DNA, the CDR3 is TGTGCCAGCAGCTTCCAACCTGGAGCCGTTGCAGATACGCAGTATTTT.